This entry features one T cell receptor beta chain sequence. Antigen: not known. TCRdb re-called the reads with MiXCR, one entry per CDR3 protein. This sample has roughly 920,000 distinct CDR3 sequences, with approximately 31% found just once. This entry is derived from a study of T cell repertoires in cytomegalovirus infection. In the study overall: Use of recently identified HLA-C-restricted and well-studied HLA-B-restricted CMV epitopes was part of the study. From public TCR beta signatures came an indication of both CMV infection and matching HLA type.

General study results and limits: CMV-specific TCR beta clonotypes restricted by HLA-C were the ones dominating the ex vivo response.

This receptor was taken from a human donor in good health (CMV status not recorded). Some clones in this sample may be carry-over from other donors' samples. Sample: cultured CD8+ T cells from PBMCs, taken from culture after CMV antigen stimulation.

CDR3 region: CASSEAKGGYNEQFF. The CDR3 region has the DNA TGTGCCAGCAGTGAAGCTAAGGGCGGCTACAATGAGCAGTTCTTC. The gene calls are TRBV6-1 and TRBJ2-1, with no clear D. The CDR3 sequence is 15 residues long. In germline, CDR1 is MNHNS, CDR2 SASEGT. Trimming cost V 0 bases and J 3 bases, with 9 bases left between them.